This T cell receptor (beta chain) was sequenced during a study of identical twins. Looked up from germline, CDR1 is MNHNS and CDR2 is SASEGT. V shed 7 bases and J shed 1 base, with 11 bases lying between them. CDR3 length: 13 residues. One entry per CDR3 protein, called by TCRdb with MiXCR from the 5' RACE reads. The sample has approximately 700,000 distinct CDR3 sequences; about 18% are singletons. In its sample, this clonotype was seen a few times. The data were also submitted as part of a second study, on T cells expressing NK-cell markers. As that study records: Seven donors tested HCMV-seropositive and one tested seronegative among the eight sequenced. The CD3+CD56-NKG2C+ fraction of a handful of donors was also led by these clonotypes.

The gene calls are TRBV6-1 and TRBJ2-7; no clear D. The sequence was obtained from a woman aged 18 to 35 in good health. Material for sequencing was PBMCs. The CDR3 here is CASKVEGSYEQYF. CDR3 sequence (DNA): TGTGCCAGCAAGGTAGAAGGGTCCTACGAGCAGTACTTC.